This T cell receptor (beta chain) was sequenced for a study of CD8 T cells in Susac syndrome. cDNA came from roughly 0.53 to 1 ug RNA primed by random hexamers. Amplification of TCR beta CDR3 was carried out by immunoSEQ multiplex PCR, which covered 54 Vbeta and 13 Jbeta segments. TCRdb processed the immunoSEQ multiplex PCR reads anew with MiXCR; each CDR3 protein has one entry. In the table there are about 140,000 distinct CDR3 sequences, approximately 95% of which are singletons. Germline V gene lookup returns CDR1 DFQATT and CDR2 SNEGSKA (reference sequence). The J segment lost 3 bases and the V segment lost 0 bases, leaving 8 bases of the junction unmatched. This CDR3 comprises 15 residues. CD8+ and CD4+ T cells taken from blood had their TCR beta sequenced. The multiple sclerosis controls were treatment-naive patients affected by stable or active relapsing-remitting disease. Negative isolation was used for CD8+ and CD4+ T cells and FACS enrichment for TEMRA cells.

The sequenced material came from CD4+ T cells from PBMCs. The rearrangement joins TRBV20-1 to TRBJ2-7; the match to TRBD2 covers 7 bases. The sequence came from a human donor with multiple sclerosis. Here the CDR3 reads CSARDLAGEGYEQYF. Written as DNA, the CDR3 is TGCAGTGCTAGAGATCTGGCGGGAGAAGGCTACGAGCAGTACTTC.